This TCR beta chain was documented in a study of response to subunit inactivated influenza vaccine. TCRdb re-called the RT-PCR reads with MiXCR, one entry per CDR3 protein. This table has about 540,000 distinct CDR3 sequences, approximately 24% appearing once. The ends were cut back, 3 bases at V and 8 bases at J, with 10 bases in the middle. Germline values: CDR1 LGHNA, CDR2 YSLEER. The CDR3 totals 13 residues. The same data also contributed to another study, on T cells expressing NK-cell markers. That source reports: As the method of synthesis, 5'RACE template switching with UMIs yielded TCR beta cDNA.

The sequence was obtained from a man aged 45-65 years who received an inactivated influenza vaccine. The J gene is TRBJ1-4, the V gene TRBV4-3, with TRBD1 as a possible D gene (5 bases). Sequencing used CD4+ T cells sorted from PBMCs, obtained 12 days after vaccination. DNA of the CDR3: TGCGCCAGCAGCCAGGGACTATGGGAAAAACTGTTTTTT. Translation: CASSQGLWEKLFF.